The 24 T cell receptor beta chains below all came from one sample that was sequenced in a study of CD8 T cells in ankylosing spondylitis (dated by TCRdb to the late 2010s). Results the study describes overall, beyond this receptor: A TCR beta motif of several highly homologous amino acid variants appeared characteristic of blood from ankylosing spondylitis patients.

To prepare the library, 5' RACE was applied. Sequenced on an Illumina HiSeq 2500. TCRdb reran the public reads through fastp at Q25 and MiXCR, keeping productive beta chains. Rows with a matching CDR3 protein are joined into one entry that keeps the most common DNA and genes. This sample lists some 450,000 distinct CDR3 sequences; under 20% were detected once. Over 1% of the sample belongs to the ten largest clones. Their antigen targets remain unknown. The sample taken for sequencing was blood, either unsorted or a sorted T cell fraction (not recorded which). These receptors all come from a male donor with ankylosing spondylitis.

The CDR3 nucleotides are TGTGCCAGTAGTTTAGGGGATATTCAGCCCCAGCATTTT. This encodes CASSLGDIQPQHF. The J gene is TRBJ1-5, the V gene TRBV19; TRBD1 might be the D (5 bases). Germline V CDR1 and CDR2: LNHDA, SQIVND (reference sequence). Trimming removed 5 bases at V and 6 bases at J, with 11 bases between. The CDR3 covers 13 residues.

The sample holds a few counts of this clonotype. This chain uses TRBV27 with TRBJ2-6, with 7 bases matching TRBD2. Germline lookup yields CDR1 MNHEY and CDR2 SMNVEV (reference sequence). J was trimmed by 0 bases and V by 5 bases; bases with no gene match: 7. The CDR3 spans 17 residues. CDR3 coding DNA: TGTGCCAGCAGTCCCCGGGGGGTCGCCTCTGGGGCCAACGTCCTGACTTTC. Residues: CASSPRGVASGANVLTF.

Only a few counts were recorded for this clonotype. The chain carries TRBV7-9 and TRBJ2-3; the D gene could be TRBD1 or TRBD2 (8 bases each). V was trimmed by 5 bases and J by 0 bases, leaving 18 bases between them. Germline assignment: CDR1 SEHNR and CDR2 FQNEAQ (reference sequence). The CDR3 length is 17 residues. CDR3 coding DNA: TGTGCCAGCAGCGAAGACAGGGGCGGGAGGAGCACAGATACGCAGTATTTT. Translating it yields CASSEDRGGRSTDTQYF.

This clonotype was found a few times. The chain employs TRBV11-2 and TRBJ1-2; 7 bases align to TRBD1. This CDR3 contains 14 residues. Germline V lookup: CDR1 SGHAT, CDR2 FQNNGV. The V segment lost 5 bases and the J segment 8 bases; nucleotides outside the gene matches: 11. This CDR3 reads CASSPQTGLGGYTF. The CDR3 coding sequence is TGTGCCAGCAGCCCACAGACAGGGTTGGGAGGCTACACCTTC.

This clonotype was counted between two and nine times. The chain employs TRBV14 and TRBJ2-5, with D possibly being TRBD1 (5 bases). Trimming cost V 0 bases and J 2 bases, with 10 bases left between them. The CDR3 loop spans 15 amino acids. The germline CDR1 and CDR2 sequences are SGHDN and FVKESK. The CDR3 DNA reads TGTGCCAGCAGCCAAGACCCTGACAGTCAAGAGACCCAGTACTTC. Protein product: CASSQDPDSQETQYF.

This clonotype has ten or more counts. The rearrangement uses TRBV4-3 and TRBJ1-2; D possibly corresponds to TRBD1 (5 bases). The CDR3 sequence is 15 residues long. Germline values: CDR1 LGHNA, CDR2 YSLEER. Trimming removed 1 base at V and 4 bases at J, with 13 bases between. The CDR3 DNA reads TGCGCCAGCAGCCAAGGGATTTGGGACCCCTATGGCTACACCTTC. Amino acid sequence: CASSQGIWDPYGYTF.

This clonotype occurred a few times. The chain carries TRBV7-3 and TRBJ1-1, with D possibly matching TRBD1 (6 bases). Germline CDR1 reads SGHTA; CDR2 reads FQGTGA. The CDR3 consists of 15 residues. V was shortened by 1 base and J by 5 bases, with 14 bases between the two germline ends. As DNA, the CDR3 is TGTGCCAGCAGCTTAAAAGGGGGGGCAAGAACTGAAGCTTTCTTT. This sequence encodes CASSLKGGARTEAFF.

The V and J genes are TRBV5-5 and TRBJ1-1; D is uncertain. Trimming took 3 bases from V and 4 from J, leaving 16 bases between them. This CDR3 is built from 15 residues. Per germline, CDR1 SGHKS and CDR2 YYEKEE (reference sequence). The CDR3 DNA reads as TGTGCCAGCAGCTCCCGGTTACCGGGAGGCACTGAAGCTTTCTTT. This gives the protein CASSSRLPGGTEAFF.

This clonotype appeared a few times. The chain carries TRBV5-6 and TRBJ1-2; unclear D gene. Germline CDR1 and CDR2: SGHDT and YYEEEE. Trimming took off 4 bases at V and 4 bases at J, with 8 bases between the two ends. This CDR3 region has 12 residues. The CDR3 DNA reads as TGTGCCAGCAGCACCCAGAGCTATGGCTACACCTTC. Translated: CASSTQSYGYTF.

This chain links TRBV5-1 with TRBJ2-7; TRBD1 is a possible D gene (7 bases). Trimming stripped 6 bases from V and 0 bases from J, with 19 bases between. The CDR3 runs to 16 residues. In germline, CDR1 is SGHRS, CDR2 YFSETQ. CDR3 sequence: CASTPRGAGSSYEQYF. The CDR3 bases are TGCGCCAGCACCCCCAGGGGGGCCGGAAGCTCCTACGAGCAGTACTTC. The variable domain in full, with the rest retrieved from reference TRBV5-1 and TRBJ2-7, is KAGVTQTPRYLIKTRGQQVTLSCSPISGHRSVSWYQQTPGQGLQFLFEYFSETQRNKGNFPGRFSGRQFSNSRSEMNVSTLELGDSALYLCASTPRGAGSSYEQYFGPGTRLTVT.

V is TRBV28 and J is TRBJ2-5; 14 bases agree with TRBD2. Trimming took 7 bases from V and 9 from J; bases not matched to a gene: 13. The germline gives CDR1 MDHEN, CDR2 SYDVKM. The CDR3 runs 16 residues. The CDR3 DNA follows: TGTGCCAGCATCCAAAGACTAGCGGGAGGGCATAGGGCCCAGTACTTC. This encodes CASIQRLAGGHRAQYF.

This clonotype came up a few times. CDR3 bases: TGTGCCAGCTCTCAGGACAGGGAGAATTCACCCCTCCACTTT. It encodes CASSQDRENSPLHF. The V call is TRBV18, the J call TRBJ1-6; the match to TRBD1 covers 8 bases. This CDR3 is 14 amino acids long. Germline trimming cut 6 bases from V and 7 bases from J; bases unmatched to any gene: 5. Germline V gene sequence: CDR1 KGHSH, CDR2 LQKENI.

The V and J genes are TRBV6-1 and TRBJ2-3; the match to TRBD2 covers 9 bases. CDR1 is MNHNS and CDR2 is SASEGT in the germline V gene. The CDR3 runs 17 residues. J lost 1 base, V lost 6 bases, and 11 bases had no gene match. CDR3 region: CASSPGARLAGTDTQYF. The CDR3 nucleotides read TGTGCCAGCAGCCCCGGGGCTCGACTAGCGGGCACAGATACGCAGTATTTT.

V and J are TRBV12-3 or TRBV12-4 and TRBJ1-4; the D is unclear. V lost 6 bases to trimming and J lost 7 bases, with 12 bases between them. The CDR3 sequence is 13 residues long. In DNA, the CDR3 is TGTGCCAGCAGCCGAGGGCTCGGTGAAAAACTGTTTTTT. Amino acids: CASSRGLGEKLFF.

This chain connects TRBV11-1 to TRBJ2-1, with 10 bases lining up with TRBD2. Germline lookup yields CDR1 SGHAT and CDR2 FQDESV (reference sequence). The CDR3 runs to 15 residues. Trimming removed 1 base from V and 8 bases from J; junction bases left unmatched: 5. CDR3 nucleotide sequence: TGTGCCAGCAGCTTAGGCCTAGCGGGAGCGCATGAGCAGTTCTTC. Protein sequence: CASSLGLAGAHEQFF.

The chain employs TRBV20-1 and TRBJ2-5, with 11 positions matching TRBD2. Germline CDR1 and CDR2: DFQATT and SNEGSKA (reference sequence). The CDR3 is 15 amino acids. The V segment lost 0 bases and the J segment 5 bases; nucleotides outside the gene matches: 5. This CDR3 reads CSARDLAGGGETQYF. CDR3 nucleotide sequence: TGCAGTGCTAGAGACTTAGCGGGAGGGGGGGAGACCCAGTACTTC.

The chain is built from TRBV18 and TRBJ1-6; the match to TRBD1 covers 7 bases. The V and J ends lost 5 bases and 5 bases, in that order; junction bases with no gene match: 6. Germline loops: CDR1 KGHSH, CDR2 LQKENI. This CDR3 has 15 amino acids. In DNA, the CDR3 is TGTGCCAGCTCAACCGGGACAGCCGATAATTCACCCCTCCACTTT. This gives the protein CASSTGTADNSPLHF.

The rearrangement uses TRBV12-5 and TRBJ1-1; D gene unclear. V lost 5 bases, J lost 6 bases, and 16 bases lay in between. Germline-derived CDR1 and CDR2 are LGHNT and FRNRAP. CDR3 length: 14 residues. CDR3 region: CASGPDSWAAEAFF. CDR3 nucleotide sequence: TGTGCTAGTGGTCCCGACTCCTGGGCGGCTGAAGCTTTCTTT.

This chain connects TRBV7-3 to TRBJ1-1, with TRBD1 as a possible D gene (5 bases). V dropped 6 bases and J dropped 4 bases, with 12 bases sitting between them. CDR3 length equals 13 residues. Germline V gene data show CDR1 as SGHTA and CDR2 as FQGTGA. The CDR3 spells CASRLGVATEAFF. CDR3 nucleotide sequence: TGTGCCAGCAGATTGGGGGTGGCCACTGAAGCTTTCTTT.

V and J are TRBV11-2 and TRBJ1-6; D gene ambiguous. This CDR3 is 13 amino acids long. The V end lost 4 bases, the J end lost 9 bases, and 10 bases lay between the germline ends. Per the germline V gene, CDR1 is SGHAT and CDR2 is FQNNGV. The CDR3 region has the DNA TGTGCCAGCAGCTCGGGGTTAGGTTCACCCCTCCACTTT. Protein: CASSSGLGSPLHF.

The chain is built from TRBV20-1 and TRBJ1-2; D is perhaps TRBD1 (5 bases). CDR1 and CDR2 (germline): DFQATT, SNEGSKA (reference sequence). The V end was cut by 0 bases, the J end by 7 bases, with 24 bases between. This CDR3 is built from 17 residues. The chain's CDR3 is CSARDRRDGLLAGGYTF. The CDR3 nucleotides are TGCAGTGCTAGAGATCGCCGGGACGGTCTTTTAGCTGGTGGCTACACCTTC.

Ten or more counts support this clonotype. The chain links TRBV12-3 or TRBV12-4 to TRBJ2-1, with a possible D match to TRBD2 (6 bases). Trimming pared 6 bases from V and 7 bases from J, leaving 19 bases between. The CDR3 runs 15 residues. DNA of the CDR3: TGTGCCAGCAGCCCTCAGGGAGGATTTGCGAATGAGCAGTTCTTC. This codes for CASSPQGGFANEQFF.

This clonotype was found many times. V and J are TRBV12-3 or TRBV12-4 and TRBJ2-1; unclear D gene. Trimming removed 6 bases at V and 4 bases at J, with 10 bases between. The CDR3 spans 13 residues. In DNA form, the CDR3 reads TGTGCCAGCAGCGCCCTAGGGTACAATGAGCAGTTCTTC. This sequence encodes CASSALGYNEQFF.

The V call is TRBV5-1, the J call TRBJ2-5; possibly TRBD1 for D (7 bases). Germline CDR1 and CDR2: SGHRS and YFSETQ. V lost 4 bases and J 5 bases, leaving 15 bases between the germline ends. This CDR3 spans 14 amino acids. The CDR3 DNA follows: TGCGCCAGCAGCCCAACGACAGGGAGGGAGACCCAGTACTTC. Residues: CASSPTTGRETQYF.